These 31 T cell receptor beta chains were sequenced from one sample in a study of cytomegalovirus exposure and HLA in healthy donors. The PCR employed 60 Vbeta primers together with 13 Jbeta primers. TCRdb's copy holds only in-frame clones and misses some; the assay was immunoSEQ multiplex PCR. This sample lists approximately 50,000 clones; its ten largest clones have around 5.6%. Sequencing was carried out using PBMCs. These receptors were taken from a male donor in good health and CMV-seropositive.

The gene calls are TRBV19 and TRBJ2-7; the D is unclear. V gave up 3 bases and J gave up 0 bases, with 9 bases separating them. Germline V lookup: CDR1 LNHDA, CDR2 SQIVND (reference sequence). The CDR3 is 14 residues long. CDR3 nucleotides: TGTGCCAGTAGTATTTGGTACAACTCCTACGAGCAGTACTTC. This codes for CASSIWYNSYEQYF.

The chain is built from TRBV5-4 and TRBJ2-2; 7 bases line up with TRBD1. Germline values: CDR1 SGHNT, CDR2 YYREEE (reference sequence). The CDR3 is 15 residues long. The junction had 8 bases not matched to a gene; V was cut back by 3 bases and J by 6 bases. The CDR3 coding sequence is TGTGCCAGCAGCTGGGACAGAGGTATCCCCGGGGAGCTGTTTTTT. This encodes CASSWDRGIPGELFF.

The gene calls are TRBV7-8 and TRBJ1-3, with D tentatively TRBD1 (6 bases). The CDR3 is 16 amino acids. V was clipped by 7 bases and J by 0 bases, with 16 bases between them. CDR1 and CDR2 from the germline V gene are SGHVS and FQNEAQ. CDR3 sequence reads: CASTQGRGHSGNTIYF. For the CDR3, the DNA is TGTGCCAGCACCCAAGGCAGGGGACACTCTGGAAACACCATATATTTT.

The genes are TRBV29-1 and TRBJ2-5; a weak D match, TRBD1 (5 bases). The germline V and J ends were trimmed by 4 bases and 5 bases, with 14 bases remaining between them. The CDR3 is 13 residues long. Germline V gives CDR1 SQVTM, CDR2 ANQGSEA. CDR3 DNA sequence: TGCAGCGTTGGGGGCCCGATTCAGGAGACCCAGTACTTC. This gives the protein CSVGGPIQETQYF.

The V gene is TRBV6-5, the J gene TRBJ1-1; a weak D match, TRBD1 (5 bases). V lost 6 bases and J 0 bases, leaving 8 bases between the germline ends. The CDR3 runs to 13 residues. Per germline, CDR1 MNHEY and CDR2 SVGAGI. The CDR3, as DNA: TGTGCCAGCAGCACGACAGTGAACACTGAAGCTTTCTTT. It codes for CASSTTVNTEAFF.

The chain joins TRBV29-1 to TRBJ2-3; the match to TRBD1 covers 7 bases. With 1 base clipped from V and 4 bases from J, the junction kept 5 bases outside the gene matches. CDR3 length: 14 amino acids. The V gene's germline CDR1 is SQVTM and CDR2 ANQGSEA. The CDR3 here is CSVEGQGGPDTQYF. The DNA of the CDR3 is TGCAGCGTTGAAGGCCAAGGGGGCCCAGATACGCAGTATTTT.

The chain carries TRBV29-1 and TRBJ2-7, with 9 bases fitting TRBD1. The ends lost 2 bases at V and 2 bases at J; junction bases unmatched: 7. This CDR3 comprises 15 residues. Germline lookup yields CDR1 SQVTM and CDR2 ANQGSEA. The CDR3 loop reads CSVEIGQGKPYEQYF. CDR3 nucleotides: TGCAGCGTTGAAATTGGACAGGGGAAACCCTACGAGCAGTACTTC.

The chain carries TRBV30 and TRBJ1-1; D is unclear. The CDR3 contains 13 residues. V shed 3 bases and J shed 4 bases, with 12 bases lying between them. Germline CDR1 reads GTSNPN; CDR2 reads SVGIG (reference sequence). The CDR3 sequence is CAWSLLRATEAFF. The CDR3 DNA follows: TGTGCCTGGAGCCTCCTGCGGGCCACTGAAGCTTTCTTT.

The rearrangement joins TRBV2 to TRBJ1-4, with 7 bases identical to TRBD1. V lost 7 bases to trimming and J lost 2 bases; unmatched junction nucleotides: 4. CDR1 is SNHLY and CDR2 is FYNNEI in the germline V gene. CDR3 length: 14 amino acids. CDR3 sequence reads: CASNLQGTNEKLFF. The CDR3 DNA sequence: TGTGCCAGCAACCTACAGGGGACTAATGAAAAACTGTTTTTT.

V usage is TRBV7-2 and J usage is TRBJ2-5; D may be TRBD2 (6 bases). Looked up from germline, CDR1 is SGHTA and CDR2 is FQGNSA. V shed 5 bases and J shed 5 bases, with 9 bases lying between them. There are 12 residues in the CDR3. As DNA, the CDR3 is TGTGCCAGCAGCCGGGCGGGGGAGACCCAGTACTTC. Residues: CASSRAGETQYF.

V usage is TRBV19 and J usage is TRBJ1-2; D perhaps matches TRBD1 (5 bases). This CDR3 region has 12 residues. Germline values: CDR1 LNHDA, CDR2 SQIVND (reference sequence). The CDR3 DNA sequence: TGTGCTTCAGGGATCGGAATATATGGCTACACCTTC. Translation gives CASGIGIYGYTF.

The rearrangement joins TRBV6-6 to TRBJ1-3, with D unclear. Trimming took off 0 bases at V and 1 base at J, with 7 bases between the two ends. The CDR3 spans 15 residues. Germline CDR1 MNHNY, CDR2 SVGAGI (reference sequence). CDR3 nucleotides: TGTGCCAGCAGTTACTCGAGAGGGTCTGGAAACACCATATATTTT. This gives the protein CASSYSRGSGNTIYF.

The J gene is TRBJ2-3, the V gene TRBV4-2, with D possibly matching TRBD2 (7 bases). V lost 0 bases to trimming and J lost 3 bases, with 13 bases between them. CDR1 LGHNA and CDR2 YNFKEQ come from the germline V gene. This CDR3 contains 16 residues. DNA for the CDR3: TGTGCCAGCAGCCAAGATCCCGCGGGGGCTACAGATACGCAGTATTTT. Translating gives CASSQDPAGATDTQYF.

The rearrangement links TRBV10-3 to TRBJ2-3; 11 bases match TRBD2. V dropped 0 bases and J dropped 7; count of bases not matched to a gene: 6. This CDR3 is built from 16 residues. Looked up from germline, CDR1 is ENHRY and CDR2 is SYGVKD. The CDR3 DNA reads TGTGCCATCAGTGAGTCGAAAACTAGCGGGGGAAATACGCAGTATTTT. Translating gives CAISESKTSGGNTQYF.

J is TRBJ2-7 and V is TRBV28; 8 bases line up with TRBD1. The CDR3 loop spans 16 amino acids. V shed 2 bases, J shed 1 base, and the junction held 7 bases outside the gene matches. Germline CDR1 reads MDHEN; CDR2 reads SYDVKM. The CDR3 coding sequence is TGTGCCAGCAGTTTAGGCGGGACAGGCGCTTCCTACGAGCAGTACTTC. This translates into CASSLGGTGASYEQYF.

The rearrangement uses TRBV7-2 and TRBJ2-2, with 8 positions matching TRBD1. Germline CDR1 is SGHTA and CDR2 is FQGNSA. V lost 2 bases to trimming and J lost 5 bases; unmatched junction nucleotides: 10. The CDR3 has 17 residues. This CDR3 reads CASSLIPSRGPTGELFF. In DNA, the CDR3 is TGTGCCAGCAGCTTAATTCCGAGCAGGGGGCCGACCGGGGAGCTGTTTTTT.

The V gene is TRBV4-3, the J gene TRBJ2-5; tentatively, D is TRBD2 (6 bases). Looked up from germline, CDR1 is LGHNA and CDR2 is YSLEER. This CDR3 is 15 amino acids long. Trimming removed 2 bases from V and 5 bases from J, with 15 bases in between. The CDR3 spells CASSQMRGMGETQYF. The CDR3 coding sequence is TGCGCCAGCAGCCAAATGCGGGGAATGGGGGAGACCCAGTACTTC.

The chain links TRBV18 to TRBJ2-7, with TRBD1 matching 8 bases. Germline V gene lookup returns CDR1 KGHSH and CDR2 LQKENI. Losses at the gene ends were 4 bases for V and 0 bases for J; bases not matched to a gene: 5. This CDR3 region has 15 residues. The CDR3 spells CASSQGTGASYEQYF. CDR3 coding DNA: TGTGCCAGCTCACAAGGGACAGGAGCCTCCTACGAGCAGTACTTC.

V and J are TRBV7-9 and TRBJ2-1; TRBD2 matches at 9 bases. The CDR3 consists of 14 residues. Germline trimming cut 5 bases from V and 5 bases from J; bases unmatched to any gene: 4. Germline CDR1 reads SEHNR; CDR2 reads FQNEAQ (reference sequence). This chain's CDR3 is CASSDTSGHNEQFF. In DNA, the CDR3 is TGTGCCAGCAGCGACACTAGCGGGCACAATGAGCAGTTCTTC.

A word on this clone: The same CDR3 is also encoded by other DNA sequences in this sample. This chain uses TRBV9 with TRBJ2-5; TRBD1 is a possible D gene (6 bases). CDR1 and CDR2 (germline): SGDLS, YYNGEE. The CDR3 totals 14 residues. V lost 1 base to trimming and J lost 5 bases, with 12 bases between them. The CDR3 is CASSVFGGLETQYF. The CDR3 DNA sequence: TGTGCCAGCAGCGTATTTGGGGGCTTGGAGACCCAGTACTTC.

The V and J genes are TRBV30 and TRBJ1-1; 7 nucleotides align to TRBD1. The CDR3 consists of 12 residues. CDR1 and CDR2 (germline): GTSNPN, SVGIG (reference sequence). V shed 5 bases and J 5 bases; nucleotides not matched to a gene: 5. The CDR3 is CAWDRAETEAFF. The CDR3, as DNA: TGTGCCTGGGACAGGGCGGAGACTGAAGCTTTCTTT. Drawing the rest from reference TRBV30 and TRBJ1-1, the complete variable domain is SQTIHQWPATLVQPVGSPLSLECTVEGTSNPNLYWYRQAAGRGLQLLFYSVGIGQISSEVPQNLSASRPQDRQFILSSKKLLLSDSGFYLCAWDRAETEAFFGQGTRLTVV.

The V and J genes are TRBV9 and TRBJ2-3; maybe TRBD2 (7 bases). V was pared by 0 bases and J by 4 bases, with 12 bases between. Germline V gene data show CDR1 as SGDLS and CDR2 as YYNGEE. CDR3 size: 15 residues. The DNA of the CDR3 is TGTGCCAGCAGCGTAGGGGGGGGGCCATCAGATACGCAGTATTTT. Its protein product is CASSVGGGPSDTQYF.

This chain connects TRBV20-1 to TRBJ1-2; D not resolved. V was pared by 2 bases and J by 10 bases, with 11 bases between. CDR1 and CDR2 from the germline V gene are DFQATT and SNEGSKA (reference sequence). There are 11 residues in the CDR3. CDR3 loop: CSARLAGDYTF. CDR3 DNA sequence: TGCAGTGCTAGATTAGCCGGGGACTACACCTTC.

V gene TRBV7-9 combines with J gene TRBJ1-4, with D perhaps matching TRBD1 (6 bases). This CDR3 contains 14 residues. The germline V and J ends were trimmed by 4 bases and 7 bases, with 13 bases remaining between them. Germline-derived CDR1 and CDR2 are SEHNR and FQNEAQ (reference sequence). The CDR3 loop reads CASSSTGGGEKLFF. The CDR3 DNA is TGTGCCAGCAGCTCGACAGGAGGTGGTGAAAAACTGTTTTTT.

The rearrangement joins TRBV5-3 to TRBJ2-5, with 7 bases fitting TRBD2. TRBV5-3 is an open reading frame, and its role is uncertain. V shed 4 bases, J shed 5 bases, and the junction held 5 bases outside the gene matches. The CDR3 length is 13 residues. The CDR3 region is CARSPGTTETQYF. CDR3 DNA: TGTGCCAGAAGCCCCGGGACTACCGAGACCCAGTACTTC.

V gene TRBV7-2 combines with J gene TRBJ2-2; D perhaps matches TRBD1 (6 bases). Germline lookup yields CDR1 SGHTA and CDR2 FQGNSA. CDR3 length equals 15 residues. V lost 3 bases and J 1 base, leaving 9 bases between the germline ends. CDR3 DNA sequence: TGTGCCAGCAGCTTGTGGACAGAGAACACCGGGGAGCTGTTTTTT. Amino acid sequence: CASSLWTENTGELFF.

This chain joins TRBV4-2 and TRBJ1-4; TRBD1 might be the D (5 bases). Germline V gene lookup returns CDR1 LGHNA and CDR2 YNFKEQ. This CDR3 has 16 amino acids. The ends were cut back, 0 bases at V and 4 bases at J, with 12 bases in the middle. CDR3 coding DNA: TGTGCCAGCAGCCAAGAGTGGCGACAGAATAATGAAAAACTGTTTTTT. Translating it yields CASSQEWRQNNEKLFF.

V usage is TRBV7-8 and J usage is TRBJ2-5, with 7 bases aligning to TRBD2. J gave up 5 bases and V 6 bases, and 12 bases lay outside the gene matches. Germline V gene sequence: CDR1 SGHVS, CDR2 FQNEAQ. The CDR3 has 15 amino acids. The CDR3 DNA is TGTGCCAGCAGACCCCTCATGGGAGGGTGGGAGACCCAGTACTTC. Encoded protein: CASRPLMGGWETQYF.

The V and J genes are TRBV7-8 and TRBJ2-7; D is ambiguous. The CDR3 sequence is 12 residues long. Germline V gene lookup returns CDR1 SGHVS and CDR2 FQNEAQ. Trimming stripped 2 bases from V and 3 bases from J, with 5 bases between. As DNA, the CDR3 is TGTGCCAGCAGCTTACAGGTCTACGAGCAGTACTTC. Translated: CASSLQVYEQYF.

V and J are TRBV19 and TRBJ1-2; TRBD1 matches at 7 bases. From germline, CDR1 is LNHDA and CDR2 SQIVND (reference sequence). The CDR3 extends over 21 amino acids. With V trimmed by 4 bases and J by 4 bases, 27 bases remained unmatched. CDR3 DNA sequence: TGTGCCAGTAGTACCACAGGGGACCACCACATACGAAGTTCTCGGGGCTATGGCTACACCTTC. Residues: CASSTTGDHHIRSSRGYGYTF.

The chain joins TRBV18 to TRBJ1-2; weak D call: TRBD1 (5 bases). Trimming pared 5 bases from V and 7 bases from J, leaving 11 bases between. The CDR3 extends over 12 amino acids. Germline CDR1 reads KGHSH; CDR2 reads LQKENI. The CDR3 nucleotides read TGTGCCAGCTCAACCTCAGGGTCTGGCTACACCTTC. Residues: CASSTSGSGYTF.